This entry lists 3 T cell receptor beta chains sequenced from one sample in a study of cytomegalovirus exposure and HLA in healthy donors. The study ran its PCR with 60 Vbeta and 13 Jbeta primers. Here immunoSEQ multiplex PCR was the method, and the copy in TCRdb shows in-frame clones only, minus some. Of 150,000 to 200,000 clones in the sample, 60% to 85% are singletons; the top ten hold less than 1.1%. The sample was PBMCs. The receptors here all came from a woman in her 40s in good health and CMV-seronegative.

This chain joins TRBV7-9 and TRBJ2-2, with 12 nucleotides matching TRBD1. V was pared by 7 bases and J by 3 bases, with 9 bases of the junction left unmatched. Germline assignment: CDR1 SEHNR and CDR2 FQNEAQ (reference sequence). The length of the CDR3 is 17 residues. As DNA, the CDR3 is TGTGCCAGCACCGGGACAGGGGGCAGAACGGACACCGGGGAGCTGTTTTTT. This codes for CASTGTGGRTDTGELFF. Drawing the rest from reference TRBV7-9 and TRBJ2-2, the complete variable domain is DTGVSQNPRHKITKRGQNVTFRCDPISEHNRLYWYRQTLGQGPEFLTYFQNEAQLEKSRLLSDRFSAERPKGSFSTLEIQRTEQGDSAMYLCASTGTGGRTDTGELFFGEGSRLTVL.

This clone showed up just once. V usage is TRBV19 and J usage is TRBJ1-1; 7 nucleotides line up with TRBD1. The CDR3 has 12 residues. Germline values: CDR1 LNHDA, CDR2 SQIVND (reference sequence). V shed 7 bases, J shed 10 bases, and the junction held 9 bases outside the gene matches. CDR3 DNA: TGTGCCAGTACCATCGCAGGGGGTGCAGCTTTCTTT. Encoded protein: CASTIAGGAAFF.

The chain uses TRBV19 and TRBJ2-7; 10 bases are a match to TRBD1. There are 14 residues in the CDR3. The V and J ends lost 8 bases and 5 bases, in that order; junction bases with no gene match: 9. The germline gives CDR1 LNHDA, CDR2 SQIVND (reference sequence). The CDR3 DNA follows: TGTGCCAGTTGCCCCCCGGGACAGGGGAACGAGCAGTACTTC. It specifies CASCPPGQGNEQYF.